Presented here are 21 T cell receptor beta chains from one specimen sequenced in a study of control samples from healthy donors and cancer patients. Here immunoSEQ multiplex PCR was the method, and the copy in TCRdb shows in-frame clones only, minus some. The data contain some 11,000 clones, around 94% of them singletons. Material for sequencing was PBMCs. These receptors were collected from a man aged 65-85 years with head and neck cancer.

The V and J genes are TRBV12-3 or TRBV12-4 and TRBJ2-1; perhaps TRBD1 as D (6 bases). Trimming cost V 8 bases and J 4 bases, with 12 bases left between them. This CDR3 spans 13 amino acids. The CDR3 sequence: CASWTVLYNEQFF. Here the CDR3 DNA reads TGTGCCAGCTGGACAGTCTTGTACAATGAGCAGTTCTTC.

This sequence joins TRBV6-2 or TRBV6-3 and TRBJ2-6; D gene unclear. V gave up 6 bases and J gave up 0 bases, with 12 bases separating them. Germline V gene lookup returns CDR1 MNHEY and CDR2 SVGEGT. The CDR3 is 16 residues long. CDR3 bases: TGTGCCAGCAGCGGGTGGTCCCTCTCTGGGGCCAACGTCCTGACTTTC. Protein: CASSGWSLSGANVLTF.

J is TRBJ2-7 and V is TRBV18; 9 bases map to TRBD1. The CDR3 is 14 residues long. V gave up 5 bases and J gave up 6 bases; unmatched junction bases: 8. The V gene's germline CDR1 is KGHSH and CDR2 LQKENI. DNA for the CDR3: TGTGCCAGCTCATCGTCCGGGACAGGGCGCGAGCAGTACTTC. This codes for CASSSSGTGREQYF.

This chain links TRBV18 with TRBJ1-6, with TRBD1 matching over 8 bases. CDR1 and CDR2 (germline): KGHSH, LQKENI. CDR3 length: 15 amino acids. Trimming took 6 bases from V and 8 from J; bases not matched to a gene: 9. The CDR3 DNA sequence: TGTGCCAGCTCCCCGGGGACAGGATCCTATTCACCCCTCCACTTT. Amino acid sequence: CASSPGTGSYSPLHF.

This clone was seen once. The chain combines TRBV10-3 with TRBJ1-4; maybe TRBD1 (5 bases). Germline CDR1 and CDR2: ENHRY and SYGVKD. The CDR3 contains 14 residues. Trimming removed 10 bases at V and 2 bases at J, with 14 bases between. The DNA for the CDR3 is TGTGCCACCACCTCAGGGAATACTAATGAAAAACTGTTTTTT. Protein: CATTSGNTNEKLFF.

This chain uses TRBV28 with TRBJ2-5; 8 nucleotides line up with TRBD2. CDR1 and CDR2 from the germline V gene are MDHEN and SYDVKM. CDR3 length equals 14 residues. With 5 bases clipped from V and 2 bases from J, the junction kept 4 bases outside the gene matches. CDR3 coding DNA: TGTGCCAGCAGTAGGCGCGGGGGGCAAGAGACCCAGTACTTC. This codes for CASSRRGGQETQYF.

This clone was found once. This chain links TRBV19 with TRBJ2-7; tentatively, D is TRBD1 (6 bases). Between the trimmed V and J ends, which lost 6 bases and 1 base, there was a span of 16 bases. Germline V gene data show CDR1 as LNHDA and CDR2 as SQIVND (reference sequence). This CDR3 has 15 amino acids. The CDR3 loop is CASSGTSGRSYEQYF. The CDR3 DNA sequence: TGTGCCAGTAGCGGGACATCAGGACGGTCCTACGAGCAGTACTTC.

The chain is built from TRBV11-1 and TRBJ1-1, with 9 bases fitting TRBD1. The CDR3 has 14 amino acids. Germline V lookup: CDR1 SGHAT, CDR2 FQDESV (reference sequence). The V and J ends lost 4 bases and 7 bases, in that order; junction bases with no gene match: 7. In DNA form, the CDR3 reads TGTGCCAGCAGCTCACAGGGGGCGCGGAGTGAAGCTTTCTTT. It translates to CASSSQGARSEAFF.

This sequence joins TRBV5-1 and TRBJ1-1; 11 positions match TRBD1. Germline-derived CDR1 and CDR2 are SGHRS and YFSETQ. CDR3 length: 16 residues. Trimming took 4 bases from V and 2 from J; bases not matched to a gene: 7. The CDR3 sequence: CASSQRTGGFNTEAFF. CDR3 nucleotide sequence: TGCGCCAGCAGCCAACGGACAGGGGGCTTTAACACTGAAGCTTTCTTT.

This sequence joins TRBV5-6 and TRBJ1-6; perhaps TRBD1 as D (5 bases). The CDR3 has 12 amino acids. Trimming shortened V by 4 bases and J by 9 bases, and 8 bases separated the two germline ends. Germline CDR1 and CDR2: SGHDT and YYEEEE. The DNA of the CDR3 is TGTGCCAGCAGCGGGGACCGTTCACCCCTCCACTTT. This codes for CASSGDRSPLHF.

The chain couples TRBV5-1 to TRBJ2-1; TRBD1 aligns across 9 bases. In germline, CDR1 is SGHRS, CDR2 YFSETQ. The CDR3 loop spans 14 amino acids. V shed 3 bases and J 7 bases; nucleotides not matched to a gene: 5. The CDR3 DNA is TGCGCCAGCAGCTCTACAGGGGGCGGAAATGAGCAGTTCTTC. It codes for CASSSTGGGNEQFF.

CDR3 region: CASSEVTAGTNEKLFF. In DNA, the CDR3 is TGTGCCAGCAGTGAAGTTACGGCCGGAACTAATGAAAAACTGTTTTTT. The rearrangement uses TRBV2 and TRBJ1-4; D not certain. The germline gives CDR1 SNHLY, CDR2 FYNNEI. V was pared by 1 base and J by 1 base, with 10 bases between. The CDR3 is made up of 16 amino acids.

V usage is TRBV4-2 and J usage is TRBJ2-5, with 7 positions matching TRBD2. The CDR3 loop spans 17 amino acids. The trim removed 0 bases at V and 2 bases at J, leaving 9 bases unmatched. The germline V gene has CDR1 LGHNA and CDR2 YNFKEQ. In DNA form, the CDR3 reads TGTGCCAGCAGCCAAGATTCGAAGGGCGGGGGACAAGAGACCCAGTACTTC. It is translated as CASSQDSKGGGQETQYF.

The chain joins TRBV5-4 to TRBJ1-4; the D gene is possibly TRBD1 (5 bases). Germline V gene data show CDR1 as SGHNT and CDR2 as YYREEE (reference sequence). Trimming shortened V by 0 bases and J by 7 bases, and 25 bases separated the two germline ends. The CDR3 totals 19 residues. The CDR3 loop reads CASSLAGTPNLKVGEKLFF. CDR3 sequence (DNA): TGTGCCAGCAGCTTGGCCGGGACCCCGAACCTGAAAGTTGGTGAAAAACTGTTTTTT.

V is TRBV5-1 and J is TRBJ2-4, with 9 positions matching TRBD2. V lost 1 base, J lost 5 bases, and 13 bases stayed unmatched. The CDR3 totals 18 residues. From germline, CDR1 is SGHRS and CDR2 YFSETQ. The CDR3 bases are TGCGCCAGCAGCTTGCGCGGCGGGAGGGCTGTTGGGGAAAACATTCAGTACTTC. The encoded protein is CASSLRGGRAVGENIQYF.

In this sample, this clone turned up once. V usage is TRBV2 and J usage is TRBJ2-1; D gene ambiguous. Germline CDR1 and CDR2: SNHLY and FYNNEI. V lost 1 base to trimming and J lost 0 bases, with 7 bases between them. The CDR3 runs to 15 residues. The CDR3 loop is CASSEEHSSYNEQFF. CDR3 nucleotides: TGTGCCAGCAGTGAAGAGCACAGCTCCTACAATGAGCAGTTCTTC.

The chain joins TRBV21-1 to TRBJ1-2. TRBV21-1 is classified as a pseudogene. The CDR3 length is 21 residues. The CDR3 DNA reads TGTGCCAGCAGCCTAGGGGAGGGGCGTGGGGCCGTGGTGCTATCGTCGAGTGGCTACACCTTC. Its protein is CASSLGEGRGAVVLSSSGYTF.

V and J are TRBV27 and TRBJ1-1, with 8 bases aligning to TRBD1. This CDR3 has 18 residues. The trim removed 6 bases at V and 5 bases at J, leaving 20 bases unmatched. CDR1 is MNHEY and CDR2 is SMNVEV in the germline V gene (reference sequence). In nucleotides, the CDR3 is TGTGCCAGCAGCCCCAGAACCTCCCGGACAGGGAAATTAACTGAAGCTTTCTTT. Its protein product is CASSPRTSRTGKLTEAFF.

This chain uses TRBV7-8 with TRBJ1-5, with D unresolved. Deletions cut 4 bases from V and 0 bases from J, with 13 bases between. Germline V gives CDR1 SGHVS, CDR2 FQNEAQ. The CDR3 spans 16 residues. The CDR3 bases are TGTGCCAGCAGCTCCCAGTGGACGGATAGCAATCAGCCCCAGCATTTT. Translating gives CASSSQWTDSNQPQHF.

V is TRBV6-1 and J is TRBJ2-7; D uncertain. V lost 1 base to trimming and J lost 7 bases, with 20 bases between them. The germline V gene has CDR1 MNHNS and CDR2 SASEGT. This CDR3 region has 16 residues. CDR3 amino acids: CASSEVRPPPTEEQYF. CDR3 nucleotide sequence: TGTGCCAGCAGTGAAGTTCGGCCCCCCCCTACAGAAGAGCAGTACTTC.

The genes are TRBV3-1 (or the pseudogene TRBV3-2) and TRBJ1-1, with D hard to call. The V gene's germline CDR1 is LGHDT and CDR2 YNNKEL (reference sequence). There are 15 residues in the CDR3. With 1 base removed from V and 3 bases from J, the gap between germline ends came to 12 bases. The CDR3: CASSQGKGWDTEAFF. In DNA, the CDR3 is TGTGCCAGCAGCCAAGGGAAAGGGTGGGACACTGAAGCTTTCTTT.